This T cell receptor beta chain was retrieved from a study of metastatic and nonmetastatic thyroid tumors. CDR1 is SGHTS and CDR2 is YDEGEE in the germline V gene. V was clipped by 2 bases and J by 7 bases, with 13 bases between them. The CDR3 totals 14 residues. This clone appeared a few times. The antigen is undetermined. There were no patients who had received any treatment before thyroid surgery. In the authors' workflow: Construction of a distant-metastasis classifier for papillary thyroid cancer relied on CDR3 differences across clinicopathological groups. Using MiXCR, TCRdb reanalyzed the PCR reads. The authors' filters were not applied to this entry. The data show tens of thousands of clones, roughly 4.1% seen once. Study conclusions and caveats: Patients with malignant thyroid tumors reportedly had significantly higher TCR beta diversity than those with benign nodules, in blood and tumor.

Sequencing used blood. The TCR sequence derives from a female donor with papillary thyroid cancer or a benign thyroid nodule (not recorded which). Some clones in this sample may be carry-over from other donors' samples. The rearrangement uses TRBV5-8 and TRBJ1-5; D call uncertain. The CDR3 DNA follows: TGTGCCAGCAGCTTCCCCTCTGGGTTCCAGCCCCAGCATTTT. Its protein is CASSFPSGFQPQHF.